This T cell receptor (beta chain) was sequenced for a study of T cell changes during pregnancy in multiple sclerosis. Method: immunoSEQ multiplex PCR; TCRdb's copy keeps in-frame clones and lacks some. This table has about 73,000 clones, 90% appearing once. Per germline, CDR1 GTSNPN and CDR2 SVGIG (reference sequence). The CDR3 contains 15 residues. The V gene lost 5 bases and the J gene lost 2 bases, with 16 bases spanning the gap. The sample consisted of peripheral blood, taken after pregnancy. The rearrangement uses TRBV30 and TRBJ1-3; perhaps TRBD1 as D (6 bases). This clonotype was sampled from a female donor in good health, enrolled as a control in a pregnancy study. The CDR3 nucleotides are TGTGCCTGGGGGATCGGGACATCTCCTGGAAACACCATATATTTT. It encodes CAWGIGTSPGNTIYF. The full variable domain, with the rest looked up from reference TRBV30 and TRBJ1-3, is SQTIHQWPATLVQPVGSPLSLECTVEGTSNPNLYWYRQAAGRGLQLLFYSVGIGQISSEVPQNLSASRPQDRQFILSSKKLLLSDSGFYLCAWGIGTSPGNTIYFGEGSWLTVV.